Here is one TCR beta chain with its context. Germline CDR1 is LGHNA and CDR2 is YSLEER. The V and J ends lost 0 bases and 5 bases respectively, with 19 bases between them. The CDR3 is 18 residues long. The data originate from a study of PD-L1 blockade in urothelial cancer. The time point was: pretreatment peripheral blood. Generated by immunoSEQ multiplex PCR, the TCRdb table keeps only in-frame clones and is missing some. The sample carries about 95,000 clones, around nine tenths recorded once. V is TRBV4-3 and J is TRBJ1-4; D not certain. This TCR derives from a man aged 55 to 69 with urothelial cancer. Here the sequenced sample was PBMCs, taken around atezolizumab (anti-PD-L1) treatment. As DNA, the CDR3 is TGCGCCAGCAGCCAAGACCCCCCCGGGATCAGCGGGAATGAAAAACTGTTTTTT. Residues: CASSQDPPGISGNEKLFF.